This TCR beta chain was retrieved from a study of beta chain features in type 1 diabetes. Isolated RNA was reverse transcribed in full, so expressed TCRB transcripts were sequenced. Measured with immunoSEQ multiplex PCR; TCRdb has only the in-frame clones, and not every one. The sample consists of 860,000 or so clones, 17% of them appearing once. This clone appeared a few times. Source material: naive CD4+ T cells from blood. The clonotype was recovered from a woman aged 18-29 years in good health.

In DNA, the CDR3 is TGCGCCAGCAGCTCGGGACTCCAAACCTACAATGAGCAGTTCTTC. This sequence encodes CASSSGLQTYNEQFF. This chain uses TRBV5-1 with TRBJ2-1; TRBD2 might be the D (6 bases). The CDR3 contains 15 residues. Germline CDR1 is SGHRS and CDR2 is YFSETQ. V gave up 3 bases and J gave up 2 bases, with 12 bases separating them.